A single sample gave rise to the 3 T cell receptor beta chains below, sequenced in a study of blood T cell repertoires in COVID-19. TCRdb keeps only in-frame clones here, not all; method: immunoSEQ multiplex PCR. The table lists 150,000 to 200,000 clones, around four fifths of them singletons. The sample taken for sequencing was peripheral blood. These TCRs come from a woman aged 80 or older with active or convalescent COVID-19.

This clone appeared once. The chain carries TRBV2 and TRBJ1-5, with TRBD1 identical over 12 bases. This CDR3 is built from 16 residues. J gave up 2 bases and V 6 bases, and 5 bases lay outside the gene matches. CDR1 is SNHLY and CDR2 is FYNNEI in the germline V gene. CDR3 amino acids: CASRVGTGGRNQPQHF. The CDR3 DNA is TGTGCCAGCAGGGTCGGGACAGGGGGCCGCAATCAGCCCCAGCATTTT.

The chain has TRBV18 and TRBJ2-1; 8 bases are a match to TRBD1. This CDR3 spans 17 amino acids. J lost 4 bases, V lost 2 bases, and 10 bases had no gene match. Germline V CDR1 and CDR2: KGHSH, LQKENI. Here the CDR3 DNA reads TGTGCCAGCTCACCAATAGACAGGGGAGGAGGGTACAATGAGCAGTTCTTC. It encodes CASSPIDRGGGYNEQFF.

This chain's CDR3 is CASSYGTGMQTQYF. CDR3 nucleotides: TGTGCCAGCAGCTACGGGACAGGGATGCAGACCCAGTACTTC. V is TRBV9 and J is TRBJ2-5; 9 bases are shared with TRBD1. This CDR3 is built from 14 residues. Germline V gene data show CDR1 as SGDLS and CDR2 as YYNGEE. V was clipped by 4 bases and J by 6 bases; unmatched bases: 7.